This T cell receptor beta chain came from a study of T cells after yellow fever vaccination. Overall study: Fractions with few cells were prepared using SMART-Seq v4 Ultra Low Input.

Each CDR3 protein gets one entry after TCRdb re-called the 5' RACE reads with MiXCR. This table holds approximately 160,000 distinct CDR3 sequences, around 9.3% found once. General study results and limits: There was a small share of clonotypes that showed up in both the CD4 and CD8 compartments. Booster sampling recovered most clones from primary vaccination (approximately 97% CD4, over 75% CD8).

For this clonotype: What it binds is unknown.

This sequence was found in a man between 18 and 29 years old who received the YFV17D yellow fever vaccine. The material was CD8+ T cells sorted from PBMCs, obtained 45 days after the yellow fever booster vaccination.

CDR3 DNA: TGTGCCAGCAGCTCGCGGACAGGGGCAGAGACCCAGTACTTC. Protein sequence: CASSSRTGAETQYF. The gene calls are TRBV7-9 and TRBJ2-5, with 9 bases aligning to TRBD1. The CDR3 totals 14 residues. V shed 4 bases and J 4 bases; nucleotides not matched to a gene: 4. Per the germline V gene, CDR1 is SEHNR and CDR2 is FQNEAQ (reference sequence). The whole variable domain, filled in from reference TRBV7-9 and TRBJ2-5, reads DTGVSQNPRHKITKRGQNVTFRCDPISEHNRLYWYRQTLGQGPEFLTYFQNEAQLEKSRLLSDRFSAERPKGSFSTLEIQRTEQGDSAMYLCASSSRTGAETQYFGPGTRLLVL.